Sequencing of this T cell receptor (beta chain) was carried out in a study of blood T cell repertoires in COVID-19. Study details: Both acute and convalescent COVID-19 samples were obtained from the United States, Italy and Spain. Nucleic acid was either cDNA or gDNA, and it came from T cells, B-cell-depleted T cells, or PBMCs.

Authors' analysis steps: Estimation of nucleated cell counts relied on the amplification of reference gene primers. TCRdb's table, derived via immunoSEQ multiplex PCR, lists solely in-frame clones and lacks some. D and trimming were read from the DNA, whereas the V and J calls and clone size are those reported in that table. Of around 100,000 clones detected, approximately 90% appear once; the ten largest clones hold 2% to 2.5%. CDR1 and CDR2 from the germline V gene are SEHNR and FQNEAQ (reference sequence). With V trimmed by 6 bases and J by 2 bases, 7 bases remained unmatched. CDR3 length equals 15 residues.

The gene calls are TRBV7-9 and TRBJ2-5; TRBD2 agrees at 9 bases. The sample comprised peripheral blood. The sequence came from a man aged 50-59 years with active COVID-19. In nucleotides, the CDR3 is TGTGCCAGCAGAAACCTAGCGGGGACTCAAGAGACCCAGTACTTC. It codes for CASRNLAGTQETQYF.